This T cell receptor beta chain came from a study of blood T cell repertoires in COVID-19. TCRdb's copy holds only in-frame clones and misses some; the assay was immunoSEQ multiplex PCR. Of 400,000 to 450,000 clones listed, around 87% are singletons. J gave up 2 bases and V 0 bases, and 6 bases lay outside the gene matches. The germline V gene has CDR1 MNHEY and CDR2 SVGAGI. The CDR3 contains 16 residues. The specimen sequenced was PBMCs or T cells enriched from blood (not recorded which). The TCR sequence derives from a man aged 25 to 45 who had recovered from COVID-19. This chain connects TRBV6-5 to TRBJ2-7; 8 bases are a match to TRBD2. The CDR3 spells CASSYSGSGMPYEQYF. The CDR3 DNA sequence: TGTGCCAGCAGTTACTCAGGTAGCGGGATGCCCTACGAGCAGTACTTC.